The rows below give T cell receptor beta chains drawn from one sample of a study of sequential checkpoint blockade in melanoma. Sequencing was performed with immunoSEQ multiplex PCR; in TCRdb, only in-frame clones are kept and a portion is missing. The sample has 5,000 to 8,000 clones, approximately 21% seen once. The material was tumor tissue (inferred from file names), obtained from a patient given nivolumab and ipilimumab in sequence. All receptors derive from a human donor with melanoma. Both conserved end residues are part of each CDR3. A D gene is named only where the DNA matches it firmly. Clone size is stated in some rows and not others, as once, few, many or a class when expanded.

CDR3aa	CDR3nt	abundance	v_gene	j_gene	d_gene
CASSYSSAGTVNTEAFF	TGTGCCAGCAGTTACTCGAGTGCGGGGACGGTGAACACTGAAGCTTTCTTT	NA	TRBV6-8	TRBJ1-1	NA
CASSFSVGGSSYEQYF	TGTGCCAGCAGCTTTTCAGTGGGCGGGAGCTCCTACGAGCAGTACTTC	many	TRBV11-3	TRBJ2-7	TRBD2
CAWGNTDTEAFF	TGTGCCTGGGGTAACACGGACACTGAAGCTTTCTTT	NA	TRBV30	TRBJ1-1	NA
CASSLAGASYEQYF	TGCGCCAGCAGCTTAGCGGGCGCCTCCTACGAGCAGTACTTC	NA	TRBV5-1	TRBJ2-7	NA
CASSQGRGSYGYTF	TGTGCCAGCAGCCAAGGACGGGGATCCTATGGCTACACCTTC	NA	TRBV14	TRBJ1-2	NA
CASSHRGQGDEKLFF	TGTGCCAGCAGCCATAGAGGACAGGGAGATGAAAAACTGTTTTTT	medium-sized	TRBV11-3	TRBJ1-4	TRBD1
CASSQGLAYNEQFF	TGTGCCAGCTCACAGGGGTTAGCTTACAATGAGCAGTTCTTC	NA	TRBV18	TRBJ2-1	NA
CASSLGGLTDTQYF	TGTGCCAGCAGCCTGGGGGGCCTCACAGATACGCAGTATTTT	few	TRBV7-6	TRBJ2-3	NA
CASSYRSAGGYEQYF	TGTGCCAGCAGTTACCGCTCGGCAGGGGGCTACGAGCAGTACTTC	NA	TRBV6-8	TRBJ2-7	TRBD1
CASRHSGTGSHYGYTF	TGTGCAAGTCGCCACAGTGGGACAGGGTCGCACTATGGCTACACCTTC	NA	TRBV12-2	TRBJ1-2	NA
CASSLAVTEQETQYF	TGCGCCAGCAGCTTGGCAGTGACGGAACAAGAGACCCAGTACTTC	NA	TRBV5-1	TRBJ2-5	NA
CASSQDPAGQVYNEQFF	TGCGCCAGCAGCCAAGATCCAGCGGGACAGGTCTACAATGAGCAGTTCTTC	many	TRBV4-1	TRBJ2-1	NA
CASRPGTGGQPQHF	TGTGCCAGCAGACCAGGGACAGGGGGACAGCCCCAGCATTTT	NA	TRBV28	TRBJ1-5	TRBD1
CASSSGTNTYEQYF	TGCGCCAGCAGCTCCGGGACAAATACCTACGAGCAGTACTTC	NA	TRBV5-1	TRBJ2-7	NA
CASSFGGSGNTIYF	TGTGCCAGCAGTTTCGGGGGGTCCGGAAACACCATATATTTT	medium-sized	TRBV28	TRBJ1-3	NA
CASRFRPVRNAFF	TGTGCCAGCAGATTCCGGCCTGTAAGGAATGCTTTCTTT	NA	TRBV6-8	TRBJ1-1	NA
CASKDSGRHEFF	TGTGCCAGTAAAGATAGCGGGAGGCACGAGTTCTTC	medium-sized	TRBV19	TRBJ2-1	TRBD2
CASSIETGGGYEQYF	TGTGCCAGTAGTATAGAGACGGGCGGAGGCTACGAGCAGTACTTC	NA	TRBV19	TRBJ2-7	NA
CASSPRDRGPYNEQFF	TGTGCCAGCAGCCCCCGGGACAGGGGCCCCTACAATGAGCAGTTCTTC	many	TRBV11-3	TRBJ2-1	TRBD1
CASTSQGARGYTF	TGCGCCAGCACCTCTCAGGGGGCTCGCGGCTACACCTTC	few	TRBV23-1	TRBJ1-2	TRBD1
CASSSMTRAYNEQFF	TGTGCCAGCAGTTCGATGACTAGAGCCTACAATGAGCAGTTCTTC	NA	TRBV6-8	TRBJ2-1	NA
CASTPAGAYNEQFF	TGTGCCAGCACGCCAGCGGGAGCTTACAATGAGCAGTTCTTC	few	TRBV11-3	TRBJ2-1	TRBD2
CASSHDRTYNEQFF	TGCGCCAGCAGTCATGACAGGACCTACAATGAGCAGTTCTTC	NA	TRBV5-1	TRBJ2-1	NA
CASSPWTDENTIYF	TGTGCCAGCTCACCATGGACAGACGAAAACACCATATATTTT	few	TRBV18	TRBJ1-3	NA
CASSALGQGVAGELFF	TGTGCCAGCAGCGCCTTGGGACAGGGGGTGGCCGGGGAGCTGTTTTTT	NA	TRBV9	TRBJ2-2	TRBD1
CASSIVWGAHGELFF	TGTGCCAGTAGTATCGTTTGGGGGGCGCACGGGGAGCTGTTTTTT	NA	TRBV19	TRBJ2-2	NA
CASSTSGSGTGELFF	TGTGCCAGCTCAACTAGCGGGAGTGGTACCGGGGAGCTGTTTTTT	NA	TRBV6-8	TRBJ2-2	TRBD2